A single TCR beta chain is shown here with its context. The data are from a study of control samples from healthy donors and cancer patients. The data were produced by immunoSEQ multiplex PCR, yet TCRdb's version contains in-frame clones alone and is incomplete. The sample consists of about 130,000 clones, about 90% of them appearing once. Trimming cost V 1 base and J 4 bases, with 11 bases left between them. Germline V gene data show CDR1 as KGHSH and CDR2 as LQKENI. CDR3 length equals 15 residues. The sample taken for sequencing was blood. The rearrangement links TRBV18 to TRBJ1-5, with D tentatively TRBD1 (6 bases). The sequence was obtained from a man between 18 and 35 years old in good health. The CDR3 region is CASSPQDSVNQPQHF. CDR3 nucleotides: TGTGCCAGCTCACCACAGGACAGTGTAAATCAGCCCCAGCATTTT.